The rows below give T cell receptor beta chains drawn from one sample of a study of blood T cell repertoires in COVID-19. This table comes from immunoSEQ multiplex PCR, and its TCRdb copy is limited to in-frame clones, with some not included. Seen here are 200,000 to 250,000 clones, around 88% observed once, and the top ten hold roughly 14%. Sequenced material: PBMCs or T cells enriched from blood (not recorded which). The receptors were sampled from a woman between 45 and 65 years old with acute COVID-19. The CDR3 runs from the conserved cysteine through the conserved F or W. The D gene is left open where the match is weak. Clone size is given for some rows only: seen once, a few or many times, or a class if the clone is expanded.

DNA	CDR3	D	size	V	J
TGTGCCAGCAGTTCTCTGGTAGGGGCGGTGAATTCACCCCTCCACTTT	CASSSLVGAVNSPLHF	NA	NA	TRBV6-5	TRBJ1-6
TGTGCCAGCAGTGAACAGGGGGGTCAGCCCCAGCATTTT	CASSEQGGQPQHF	TRBD1	NA	TRBV6-1	TRBJ1-5
TGTGCCAGCAGTCAGAGGGAGGGCACTGAAGCTTTCTTT	CASSQREGTEAFF	NA	NA	TRBV27	TRBJ1-1
TGTGCCAGCGCGGGACAGATTCACTCTGGAAACACCATATATTTT	CASAGQIHSGNTIYF	TRBD1	NA	TRBV2	TRBJ1-3
TGTGCCAGCAGTCTGAGGGCAGGGGGGTACGAGCAGTACTTC	CASSLRAGGYEQYF	NA	NA	TRBV2	TRBJ2-7
TGTGCCAGCAGAATTCAACGGGACTCTGAGCAGTTCTTC	CASRIQRDSEQFF	NA	NA	TRBV6-5	TRBJ2-1
TGTGCCAGCAGGGGCCTGACAGGGCAAGAGACCCAGTACTTC	CASRGLTGQETQYF	TRBD1	NA	TRBV27	TRBJ2-5
TGTGCCAGCAGCAGGGGACTAGCCGGAGAGACCCAGTACTTC	CASSRGLAGETQYF	TRBD2	few	TRBV5-6	TRBJ2-5
TGTGCCAGCAGTCACGACCAACAGGGCCCCCTCTCCTACGAGCAGTACTTC	CASSHDQQGPLSYEQYF	NA	NA	TRBV6-6	TRBJ2-7
TGTGCCAGCAGTCCCTCCGAGAGGGATGAAGCTTTCTTT	CASSPSERDEAFF	NA	NA	TRBV28	TRBJ1-1
TGTGCCACCAGCAGGGGACTAGCGGGACCATGGAGAGAGACCCAGTACTTC	CATSRGLAGPWRETQYF	TRBD2	NA	TRBV15	TRBJ2-5
TGTGCCATCAGTGGTCGTGGGAGGGCGGGCGATGAGCAGTTCTTC	CAISGRGRAGDEQFF	TRBD2	NA	TRBV10-3	TRBJ2-1
TGTGCCTGGAGTCCTTCCTCCGTCGACGAGCAGTACTTC	CAWSPSSVDEQYF	NA	NA	TRBV30	TRBJ2-7
TGTGCCAGCAGCAACTGGGGGACTAGCTATCCCGGGGAGCTGTTTTTT	CASSNWGTSYPGELFF	TRBD2	NA	TRBV5-4	TRBJ2-2
TGCGCCACCTCCGGACAGGGGGCAGGTGAGCAGTTCTTC	CATSGQGAGEQFF	TRBD1	NA	TRBV5-1	TRBJ2-1
TGTGCCAGCAGCCAAGGTATAGATACGCAGTATTTT	CASSQGIDTQYF	NA	NA	TRBV3-1/TRBV3-2	TRBJ2-3
TGTGCCAGCAGCCCAGGGGGGACAGTTCGGGAAAAACTGTTTTTT	CASSPGGTVREKLFF	TRBD1	NA	TRBV7-8	TRBJ1-4
TGTGCCTGGGGGCAGGGGGAGAACTATGGCTACACCTTC	CAWGQGENYGYTF	TRBD1	few	TRBV28	TRBJ1-2
TGTGCCAGCAGCCAACGGGGGTTCCTGACCGATACGCAGTATTTT	CASSQRGFLTDTQYF	NA	NA	TRBV3-1/TRBV3-2	TRBJ2-3
TGTGCCAGCAGCCTTACTAGCACCGGGGAGCTGTTTTTT	CASSLTSTGELFF	NA	NA	TRBV7-3	TRBJ2-2
TGTGCCAGCAAGGACAGACCTAACTATGGCTACACCTTC	CASKDRPNYGYTF	NA	NA	TRBV28	TRBJ1-2
TGTGCCAGCAGCGTAGGGGGACAGAAGGGGGAAAAACTGTTTTTT	CASSVGGQKGEKLFF	TRBD1	NA	TRBV9	TRBJ1-4
TGTGCCAGCAGCGTAGAAATTGGAATAGCGGGCTACACCTTC	CASSVEIGIAGYTF	NA	NA	TRBV9	TRBJ1-2
TGCAGCGTCAAACACTGGACTGAGCCCACAGATACGCAGTATTTT	CSVKHWTEPTDTQYF	NA	many	TRBV29-1	TRBJ2-3
TGTGCCAGCAGCGGCGACGGCGGGAGGCGGGGTGAGCAGTTCTTC	CASSGDGGRRGEQFF	TRBD2	few	TRBV7-3	TRBJ2-1
TGTGCCAGTAGTCTTATGAACTATGGCTACACCTTC	CASSLMNYGYTF	NA	NA	TRBV19	TRBJ1-2
TGTGCCAGCGGAGCGACAGTGAACACTGAAGCTTTCTTT	CASGATVNTEAFF	NA	NA	TRBV2	TRBJ1-1
TGTGCCAGCAGCTTAGCGCGAAACGGAGGGGATCAGCCCCAGCATTTT	CASSLARNGGDQPQHF	NA	NA	TRBV7-2	TRBJ1-5
TGCGCCAGCAGCTTGACCCCGGGACTTCAAAATGAGCAGTTCTTC	CASSLTPGLQNEQFF	NA	NA	TRBV5-1	TRBJ2-1
TGTGCCAGTAGTCCAAGTTCGCAGAATGAGCAGTTCTTC	CASSPSSQNEQFF	NA	NA	TRBV19	TRBJ2-1
TGCGCCAGCAGCCCAGGGACAGGGTACACAGATACGCAGTATTTT	CASSPGTGYTDTQYF	TRBD1	NA	TRBV4-1	TRBJ2-3
TGTGCCAGCAGTGAAAGCGGGGTTTCTCGGCAGCCCCAGCATTTT	CASSESGVSRQPQHF	NA	NA	TRBV2	TRBJ1-5
TGTGCCAGCAGCTTATTTCAGGGGCTCGACCCCCAGCATTTT	CASSLFQGLDPQHF	NA	NA	TRBV7-2	TRBJ1-5
TGTGCCAGCAGCTTAGGAGGGGGCAACAATCAGCCCCAGCATTTT	CASSLGGGNNQPQHF	TRBD1	NA	TRBV28	TRBJ1-5
TGTGCCAGCAGCTACGGGCCAGGGGGCGGTGGCTACACCTTC	CASSYGPGGGGYTF	TRBD1	NA	TRBV7-3	TRBJ1-2
TGTGCCAGCAGCTTAGGACTTGGCGAAAAACTGTTTTTT	CASSLGLGEKLFF	NA	NA	TRBV7-9	TRBJ1-4
TGTGCCAGCAGCTTGGGACAGGGCCTATACTACGAGCAGTACTTC	CASSLGQGLYYEQYF	TRBD1	NA	TRBV7-2	TRBJ2-7
TGCGCCAGCAGCTTCTGGACAGGAGGAAATGAAAAACTGTTTTTT	CASSFWTGGNEKLFF	TRBD1	NA	TRBV5-1	TRBJ1-4
TGTGCCACCAGTGGCGGCGGCAGGGGATATCAGCCCCAGCATTTT	CATSGGGRGYQPQHF	NA	NA	TRBV24-1	TRBJ1-5
TGTGCCAGTAGTAGGGCAGGACTCATCGAAGGAAACACCATATATTTT	CASSRAGLIEGNTIYF	NA	NA	TRBV19	TRBJ1-3
TGTGCCAGCTCACCGGGGGCTAGCGGGAGTGTTTACGAGCAGTACTTC	CASSPGASGSVYEQYF	TRBD2	once	TRBV18	TRBJ2-7
TGTGCCAGCTCACCGTACTCGGACTCCCGATACAATGAGCAGTTCTTC	CASSPYSDSRYNEQFF	NA	once	TRBV18	TRBJ2-1
TGTGCCAGCAGCGACCTCAGGGGTACTGAAGCTTTCTTT	CASSDLRGTEAFF	NA	NA	TRBV9	TRBJ1-1
TGTGCCAGCAGTTTAGATCGGATACGGCGGGGTTACGTGACTACTCAAGAGACCCAGTACTTC	CASSLDRIRRGYVTTQETQYF	NA	NA	TRBV27	TRBJ2-5
TGTGCCAGTAGTAAAGCCCCGGGGCCCCAGCATTTT	CASSKAPGPQHF	NA	NA	TRBV19	TRBJ1-5
TGTGCCAGCAGTTACCATGGACAGGACAATCAGCCCCAGCATTTT	CASSYHGQDNQPQHF	TRBD1	NA	TRBV28	TRBJ1-5
TGTGCCAGCAGTCAGAGCCCGGGACAGGGGTATTATGGAAACACCATATATTTT	CASSQSPGQGYYGNTIYF	TRBD1	NA	TRBV28	TRBJ1-3
TGTGCCAGCAGCTCTACAGGGGGCGGCACTGAAGCTTTCTTT	CASSSTGGGTEAFF	TRBD1	NA	TRBV5-4	TRBJ1-1
TGTGCCAGCAGTTTAAAGGGGGCCGAACTTGCTGGAAACACCATATATTTT	CASSLKGAELAGNTIYF	TRBD1	NA	TRBV27	TRBJ1-3
TGTGCTAGTGGCCAGGGGGCTGGCTACAATGAGCAGTTCTTC	CASGQGAGYNEQFF	TRBD1	NA	TRBV12-5	TRBJ2-1
TGTGCCAGCAGGGTAATGGGACAGCCGCCTGAAAAACTGTTTTTT	CASRVMGQPPEKLFF	TRBD1	NA	TRBV6-5	TRBJ1-4
TGTGCCAGCAGCTTAGGGGACAGGGGGCGGCAGGAAAAACTGTTTTTT	CASSLGDRGRQEKLFF	TRBD1	NA	TRBV7-9	TRBJ1-4
TGTGCCAGCAGCCCGATCGGGGGGAGAGTCCGTGAGCAGTTCTTC	CASSPIGGRVREQFF	TRBD2	NA	TRBV14	TRBJ2-1
TGTGCCAGCAGCCCGGGAGGATCTAATGAAAAACTGTTTTTT	CASSPGGSNEKLFF	NA	NA	TRBV7-2	TRBJ1-4
TGTGCCAGCATTACAGGGGGCGCGGGCTATGGCTACACCTTC	CASITGGAGYGYTF	TRBD1	NA	TRBV28	TRBJ1-2